This T cell receptor (beta chain) was captured by sequencing in a study of patients and donors after allogeneic stem cell transplantation. This clonotype occurred a few times. Germline V gene sequence: CDR1 DFQATT, CDR2 SNEGSKA (reference sequence). Trimming removed 0 bases from V and 9 bases from J; junction bases left unmatched: 11. The CDR3 spans 16 residues. Each CDR3 protein gets one entry after TCRdb re-called the RT-PCR reads with MiXCR. The sample records 400,000 to 450,000 distinct CDR3 sequences, more than 15% being singletons. This TCR derives from a human donor who was either an allogeneic HSCT recipient or a stem cell or donor lymphocyte infusion donor (not recorded which). It is not recorded whose cells these are; they may come from a transplant donor. Sequenced: blood, either unsorted or a sorted T cell fraction (not recorded which). The rearrangement links TRBV20-1 to TRBJ2-1; TRBD2 agrees at 10 bases. The DNA of the CDR3 is TGCAGTGCTAGAGATTATTCTAGCGGGGGCCCTGGTGAGCAGTTCTTC. This translates into CSARDYSSGGPGEQFF.